The source of this TCR beta chain is a study of blood T cell repertoires in COVID-19. For the study at large: COVID-19 samples from acute and convalescent phases originated in the United States, Italy and Spain. PBMCs, B-cell-depleted T cells, or T cells were the source of the cDNA or gDNA that made up the material.

Authors' data handling: Reference gene primer amplification gave nucleated cell count estimates. The method was immunoSEQ multiplex PCR; TCRdb's version includes in-frame clones alone and lacks a portion of them. D and trimming come from the DNA, and the V and J calls and clone size come from that table. The data hold hundreds of thousands of clones, with roughly 90% observed a single time. V was pared by 5 bases and J by 3 bases, with 8 bases of the junction left unmatched. Germline lookup yields CDR1 SGHAT and CDR2 FQNNGV. The CDR3 consists of 16 residues. Input material: peripheral blood. The rearrangement links TRBV11-2 to TRBJ2-2; TRBD2 matches at 8 bases. This TCR came from a man aged 35 to 55 with acute or convalescent COVID-19. CDR3 coding DNA: TGTGCCAGCAGCCCGGGGGGGATGCTGCACACCGGGGAGCTGTTTTTT. This codes for CASSPGGMLHTGELFF.